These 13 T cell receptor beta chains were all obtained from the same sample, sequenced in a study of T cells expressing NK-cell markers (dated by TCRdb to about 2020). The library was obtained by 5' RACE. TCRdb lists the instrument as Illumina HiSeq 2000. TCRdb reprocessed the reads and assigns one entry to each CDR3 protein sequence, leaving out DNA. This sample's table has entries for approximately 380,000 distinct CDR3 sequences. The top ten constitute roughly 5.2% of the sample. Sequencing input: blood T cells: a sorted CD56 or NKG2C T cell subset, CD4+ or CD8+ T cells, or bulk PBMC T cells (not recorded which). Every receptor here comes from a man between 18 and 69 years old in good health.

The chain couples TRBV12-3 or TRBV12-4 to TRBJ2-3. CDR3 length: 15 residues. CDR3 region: CASSLITPLPDTQYF.

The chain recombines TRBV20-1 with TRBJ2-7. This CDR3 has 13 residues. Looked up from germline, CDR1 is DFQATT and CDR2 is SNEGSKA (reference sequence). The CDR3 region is CSARGTVEHEQYF.

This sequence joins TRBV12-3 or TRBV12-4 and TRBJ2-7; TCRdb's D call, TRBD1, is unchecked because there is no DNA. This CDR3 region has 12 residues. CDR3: CASSTGWSGQYF.

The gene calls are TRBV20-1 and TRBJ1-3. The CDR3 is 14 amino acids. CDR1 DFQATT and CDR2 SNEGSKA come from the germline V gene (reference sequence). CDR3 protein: CSARGGGNGNTIYF.

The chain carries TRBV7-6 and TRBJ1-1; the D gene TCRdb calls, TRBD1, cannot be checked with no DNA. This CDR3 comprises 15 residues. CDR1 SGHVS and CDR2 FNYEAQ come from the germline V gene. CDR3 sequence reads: CASSRDRGKLPEAFF. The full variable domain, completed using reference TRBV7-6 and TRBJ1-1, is GAGVSQSPRYKVTKRGQDVALRCDPISGHVSLYWYRQALGQGPEFLTYFNYEAQQDKSGLPNDRFSAERPEGSISTLTIQRTEQRDSAMYRCASSRDRGKLPEAFFGQGTRLTVV.

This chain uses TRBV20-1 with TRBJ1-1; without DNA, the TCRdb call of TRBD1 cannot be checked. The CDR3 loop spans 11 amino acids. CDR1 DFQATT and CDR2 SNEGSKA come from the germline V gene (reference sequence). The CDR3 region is CSAKQGARAFF.

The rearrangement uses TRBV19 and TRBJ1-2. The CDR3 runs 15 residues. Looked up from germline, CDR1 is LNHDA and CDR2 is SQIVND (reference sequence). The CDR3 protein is CASSIRSKANYGYTF. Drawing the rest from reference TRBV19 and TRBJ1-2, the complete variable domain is DGGITQSPKYLFRKEGQNVTLSCEQNLNHDAMYWYRQDPGQGLRLIYYSQIVNDFQKGDIAEGYSVSREKKESFPLTVTSAQKNPTAFYLCASSIRSKANYGYTFGSGTRLTVV.

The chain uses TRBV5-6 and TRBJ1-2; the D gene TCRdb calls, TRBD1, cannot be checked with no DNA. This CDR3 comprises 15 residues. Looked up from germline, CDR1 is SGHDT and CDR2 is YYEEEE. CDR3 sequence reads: CASSWVTGIVYGYTF.

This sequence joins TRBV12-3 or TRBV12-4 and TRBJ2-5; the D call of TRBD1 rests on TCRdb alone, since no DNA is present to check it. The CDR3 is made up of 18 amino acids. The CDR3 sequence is CASRHTRSGTGREKTQYF.

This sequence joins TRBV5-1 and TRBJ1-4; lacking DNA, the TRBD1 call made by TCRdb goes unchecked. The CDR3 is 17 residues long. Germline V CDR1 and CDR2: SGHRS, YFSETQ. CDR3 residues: CASSWEWTGTTNEKLFF.

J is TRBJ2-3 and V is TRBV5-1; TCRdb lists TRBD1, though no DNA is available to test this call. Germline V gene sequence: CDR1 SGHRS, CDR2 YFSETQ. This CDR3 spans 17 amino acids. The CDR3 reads CASSLALGTGSSDTQYF.

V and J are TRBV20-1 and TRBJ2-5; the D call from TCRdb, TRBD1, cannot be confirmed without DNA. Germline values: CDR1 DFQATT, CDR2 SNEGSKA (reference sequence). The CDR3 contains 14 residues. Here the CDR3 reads CSAQGDSLLETQYF.

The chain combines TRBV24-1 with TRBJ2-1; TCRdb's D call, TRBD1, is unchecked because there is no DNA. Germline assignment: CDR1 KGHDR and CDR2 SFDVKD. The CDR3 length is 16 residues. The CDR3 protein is CATSDWTGQGSNEQFF.